This T cell receptor beta chain was recovered during a study of regulatory T cells in long-lasting Graves disease. Regarding time point: newly diagnosed GD, antithyroid drugs for less than 3 months. The authors made the TCR library using RNA they extracted from PBMCs. This clonotype was recorded at least ten times. The target antigen is unknown. Arm-PCR of CDR3 regions and iRepertoire HTBI primers were used to build TCR beta libraries. Via MiXCR, TCRdb re-called the multiplex PCR reads, giving one row per CDR3 protein. This sample yields hundreds of thousands of distinct CDR3 sequences, of which around 17% are seen a single time; about 18% belongs to the top ten. This CDR3 spans 15 amino acids. The ends lost 6 bases at V and 6 bases at J; junction bases unmatched: 11. In germline, CDR1 is SGHAT, CDR2 FQNNGV. Study observations and caveats: Persistent cases favored TRBV28, TRBJ1-2 and TRBJ2-5.

These records were also assigned to another study, of T cells in Graves' hyperthyroidism and ophthalmopathy. From that report: For ophthalmopathy, model prediction preceded onset by a median 6.5 months.

The sequence derives from a woman aged 25 to 39 with Graves disease. Source: peripheral blood mononuclear cells (PBMCs), taken at new diagnosis, from a patient treated with antithyroid drugs. The rearrangement links TRBV11-2 to TRBJ2-7; 10 nucleotides agree with TRBD1. The CDR3, as DNA: TGTGCCAGCAGTTGGGCAGGGACAGGGGTGAGCGAGCAGTACTTC. Its translation: CASSWAGTGVSEQYF.